The rows below give T cell receptor beta chains drawn from one sample of a study of blood T cell repertoires in COVID-19. The assay was immunoSEQ multiplex PCR, and TCRdb's table has in-frame clones only and misses some. The sample includes 140,000 to 150,000 clones, about 89% of them seen just once. The sample consisted of peripheral blood. The receptors were gathered from a man between 60 and 75 years old with active or convalescent COVID-19. Each CDR3 is given with its conserved first and last residue. Fields, in order: V gene, J gene, clone size, CDR3 protein. A clone size is listed for some rows: how often the clone was seen (once, few, many), or a class if it is expanded.

v_gene: TRBV19; j_gene: TRBJ2-1; abundance: -; CDR3aa: CASSTAGTSRINEQFF
v_gene: TRBV4-3; j_gene: TRBJ2-3; abundance: -; CDR3aa: CASSLDRGSGTDTQYF
v_gene: TRBV21-1; j_gene: TRBJ1-6; abundance: -; CDR3aa: CASSIRRGSYNSPLHF
v_gene: TRBV2; j_gene: TRBJ1-3; abundance: -; CDR3aa: CASGRQGISGNTIYF
v_gene: TRBV9; j_gene: TRBJ1-2; abundance: -; CDR3aa: CASSIRTTGQHTF
v_gene: TRBV7-2; j_gene: TRBJ1-1; abundance: once; CDR3aa: CASTRALFTEAFF
v_gene: TRBV2; j_gene: TRBJ1-2; abundance: -; CDR3aa: CASSVGLSGGYTF
v_gene: TRBV11-2; j_gene: TRBJ2-1; abundance: -; CDR3aa: CASSLRYGGRSYNEQFF
v_gene: TRBV6-1; j_gene: TRBJ2-3; abundance: -; CDR3aa: CASSERGVGTDTQYF
v_gene: TRBV7-2; j_gene: TRBJ1-2; abundance: -; CDR3aa: CASRATVYGYTF
v_gene: TRBV28; j_gene: TRBJ2-3; abundance: -; CDR3aa: CASSFSGSGDTQYF
v_gene: TRBV4-3; j_gene: TRBJ2-3; abundance: -; CDR3aa: CASSQRSSGGSDTQYF
v_gene: TRBV19; j_gene: TRBJ1-5; abundance: -; CDR3aa: CASSMGRGDQPQHF
v_gene: TRBV15; j_gene: TRBJ2-4; abundance: -; CDR3aa: CATSRVGSGTKNIQYF
v_gene: TRBV6-5; j_gene: TRBJ2-7; abundance: -; CDR3aa: CARPRTSGAYEQYF
v_gene: TRBV7-2; j_gene: TRBJ2-2; abundance: -; CDR3aa: CASSLARASGGARELFF
v_gene: TRBV9; j_gene: TRBJ2-3; abundance: -; CDR3aa: CASSLGRAMNTQYF
v_gene: TRBV6-5; j_gene: TRBJ2-5; abundance: -; CDR3aa: CASSRTRDRQETQYF
v_gene: TRBV6-1; j_gene: TRBJ2-5; abundance: -; CDR3aa: CASSEGELETQYF
v_gene: TRBV7-9; j_gene: TRBJ2-1; abundance: -; CDR3aa: CASSWGLAGSDEQFF
v_gene: TRBV29-1; j_gene: TRBJ1-5; abundance: -; CDR3aa: CSVMTGGNQPQHF
v_gene: TRBV7-2; j_gene: TRBJ1-4; abundance: once; CDR3aa: CASQQGATNEKLFF
v_gene: TRBV6-1; j_gene: TRBJ2-7; abundance: -; CDR3aa: CASSDPIKGPLQGEQYF
v_gene: TRBV21-1; j_gene: TRBJ1-4; abundance: -; CDR3aa: CASLYTVWGGPNEKLFF
v_gene: TRBV28; j_gene: TRBJ2-2; abundance: -; CDR3aa: CASSLLAGGTGELFF
v_gene: TRBV24-1; j_gene: TRBJ2-3; abundance: -; CDR3aa: CATSDRQRDTDTQYF
v_gene: TRBV3-1/TRBV3-2; j_gene: TRBJ1-2; abundance: -; CDR3aa: CASSRTGGEGYTF
v_gene: TRBV5-5; j_gene: TRBJ2-7; abundance: -; CDR3aa: CASSGGPYYEQYF